Sequencing of this T cell receptor (beta chain) was carried out in a study of T cell responses to AZD1222 COVID-19 vaccine. Findings and caveats of the study: White British ancestry dominated among donors, who included more females, and clonal diversity was possibly underestimated.

This CDR3 has 15 amino acids. From germline, CDR1 is MDHEN and CDR2 SYDVKM. Germline trimming cut 1 base from V and 4 bases from J; bases unmatched to any gene: 6. The method was immunoSEQ multiplex PCR; TCRdb's version includes in-frame clones alone and lacks a portion of them. The sample shows about 140,000 clones, about 89% of them seen only once. Comment on this clone: The antigen is unknown.

The gene calls are TRBV28 and TRBJ1-2; 7 bases are shared with TRBD1. The starting material was peripheral blood, obtained 28 days after the second dose of the MenACWY control vaccine. The source of this sequence is an adult who received the MenACWY meningococcal vaccine as a control. The DNA of the CDR3 is TGTGCCAGCAGTTTATCCCGGGACAGCTTCTATGGCTACACCTTC. It is translated as CASSLSRDSFYGYTF.